A few counts support the clone carrying this T cell receptor (beta chain). This sample is drawn from a study of blood T cell repertoires in COVID-19. About the research overall: Collection of acute and convalescent COVID-19 samples took place in the United States, Italy and Spain. Nucleic acid was either cDNA or gDNA, and it came from T cells, B-cell-depleted T cells, or PBMCs.

Followed over time, Seattle patients had been enrolled while infection was active. This CDR3 contains 14 residues. The germline V gene encodes CDR1 SGDLS and CDR2 YYNGEE. J was trimmed by 6 bases and V by 3 bases; bases with no gene match: 3. In the source study's methods: It was from reference gene primer amplification that nucleated cell counts were estimated. Here immunoSEQ multiplex PCR was the method, and the copy in TCRdb shows in-frame clones only, minus some. V, J and clone size were drawn from that table, and D and trimming were deduced from the DNA. Of around 230,000 clones in the sample, about 82% were seen once.

Sample: peripheral blood. V usage is TRBV9 and J usage is TRBJ1-4; 9 nucleotides agree with TRBD1. The clonotype comes from a man aged 45-60 years with COVID-19, enrolled during active disease. The DNA for the CDR3 is TGTGCCAGCAGCGCGCGACAGGGGGATGAAAAACTGTTTTTT. This translates into CASSARQGDEKLFF. Using reference TRBV9 and TRBJ1-4 for the parts outside the CDR3, the full variable domain is DSGVTQTPKHLITATGQRVTLRCSPRSGDLSVYWYQQSLDQGLQFLIQYYNGEERAKGNILERFSAQQFPDLHSELNLSSLELGDSALYFCASSARQGDEKLFFGSGTQLSVL.